Shown below are 22 T cell receptor beta chains from a single sample sequenced in a study of cytomegalovirus exposure and HLA in healthy donors. 13 Jbeta primers and 60 Vbeta primers were used for the PCR. The assay was immunoSEQ multiplex PCR, and TCRdb's table has in-frame clones only and misses some. There are roughly 100,000 clones in the sample; about 75% occur only once, and around 7% lies in the top ten. The specimen was PBMCs. The receptors here all came from a man aged 35-49 years in good health and CMV-seropositive.

This chain uses TRBV18 with TRBJ2-1; D uncertain. Germline CDR1 and CDR2: KGHSH and LQKENI. The CDR3 contains 13 residues. V shed 0 bases and J shed 6 bases, with 6 bases lying between them. The CDR3 region has the DNA TGTGCCAGCTCACCACCCGTCGGCAATGAGCAGTTCTTC. It translates to CASSPPVGNEQFF. The variable domain in full, completed from reference TRBV18 and TRBJ2-1, reads NAGVMQNPRHLVRRRGQEARLRCSPMKGHSHVYWYRQLPEEGLKFMVYLQKENIIDESGMPKERFSAEFPKEGPSILRIQQVVRGDSAAYFCASSPPVGNEQFFGPGTRLTVL.

This chain connects TRBV2 to TRBJ2-7; D possibly corresponds to TRBD1 (5 bases). CDR1 is SNHLY, CDR2 FYNNEI, per germline. This CDR3 is 12 amino acids long. V was pared by 6 bases and J by 3 bases, with 9 bases between. This CDR3 is CASRGAFYEQYF. CDR3 sequence (DNA): TGTGCCAGCAGAGGGGCCTTCTACGAGCAGTACTTC.

The V and J genes are TRBV19 and TRBJ1-5; D is undetermined. The CDR3 has 12 amino acids. Germline V gene sequence: CDR1 LNHDA, CDR2 SQIVND (reference sequence). CDR3 protein: CATRDGNQPQHF. The CDR3 bases are TGTGCTACCCGGGATGGCAATCAGCCCCAGCATTTT.

The rearrangement uses TRBV4-1 and TRBJ2-4; 7 bases are a match to TRBD1. The CDR3 consists of 18 residues. V lost 3 bases to trimming and J lost 0 bases; unmatched junction nucleotides: 11. The germline V gene encodes CDR1 MGHRA and CDR2 YSYEKL. The CDR3 sequence is CASSQGLRDRIAKNIQYF. DNA for the CDR3: TGCGCCAGCAGCCAGGGCCTTAGGGACAGAATAGCCAAAAACATTCAGTACTTC.

The rearrangement uses TRBV28 and TRBJ2-7; D may be TRBD1 (5 bases). CDR1 is MDHEN and CDR2 is SYDVKM in the germline V gene. V was trimmed by 4 bases and J by 4 bases, leaving 14 bases between them. This CDR3 has 14 amino acids. The chain's CDR3 is CASSSPQDRYEQYF. The CDR3 DNA follows: TGTGCCAGCAGTTCACCACAGGATAGGTACGAGCAGTACTTC.

The J gene is TRBJ2-3, the V gene TRBV15; 12 positions match TRBD2. CDR3 length equals 19 residues. CDR1 and CDR2 from the germline V gene are LNHNV and YYDKDF (reference sequence). Germline trimming cut 0 bases from V and 4 bases from J; bases unmatched to any gene: 11. CDR3: CATSRDLAGGPWGADTQYF. The DNA for the CDR3 is TGTGCCACCAGCAGAGATCTAGCGGGGGGGCCGTGGGGAGCAGATACGCAGTATTTT.

V gene TRBV7-8 combines with J gene TRBJ2-3, with D hard to call. Germline CDR1 and CDR2: SGHVS and FQNEAQ. The germline V and J ends were trimmed by 5 bases and 2 bases, with 11 bases remaining between them. The CDR3 runs to 14 residues. For the CDR3, the DNA is TGTGCCAGCAGCACCGACTCATACACAGATACGCAGTATTTT. Translated, it gives CASSTDSYTDTQYF.

The chain is built from TRBV5-4 and TRBJ2-1; TRBD1 matches at 11 bases. In germline, CDR1 is SGHNT, CDR2 YYREEE (reference sequence). This CDR3 has 16 amino acids. The J segment lost 5 bases and the V segment lost 0 bases, leaving 4 bases of the junction unmatched. The CDR3 region has the DNA TGTGCCAGCAGCTTGGCCCCGGGACAGGGGGACAATGAGCAGTTCTTC. Its protein product is CASSLAPGQGDNEQFF.

This chain joins TRBV7-6 and TRBJ2-7, with D maybe TRBD2 (6 bases). Between the trimmed V and J ends, which lost 5 bases and 5 bases, there was a span of 13 bases. The CDR3 consists of 13 residues. Per germline, CDR1 SGHVS and CDR2 FNYEAQ. CDR3 DNA sequence: TGTGCCAGCAGCCTAGGCAGGGAGGACGAGCAGTACTTC. Translating it yields CASSLGREDEQYF.

The chain uses TRBV6-6 and TRBJ1-5; D is unresolved. The CDR3 runs 14 residues. V lost 2 bases to trimming and J lost 7 bases, with 12 bases between them. CDR1 is MNHNY, CDR2 SVGAGI, per germline (reference sequence). The CDR3, as DNA: TGTGCCAGCAGTTACGGGCGGGAAGGGCAGCCCCAGCATTTT. Translation gives CASSYGREGQPQHF.

This rearrangement joins TRBV2 to TRBJ2-7; D is possibly TRBD2 (6 bases). Germline CDR1 SNHLY, CDR2 FYNNEI. The CDR3 is made up of 13 amino acids. Trimming removed 7 bases at V and 4 bases at J, with 14 bases between. CDR3 bases: TGTGCCAGCATCATGGCGGGAACGTACGAGCAGTACTTC. Protein sequence: CASIMAGTYEQYF.

The chain employs TRBV5-6 and TRBJ2-7; D may be TRBD1 (6 bases). Trimming stripped 4 bases from V and 4 bases from J, with 15 bases between. Per the germline V gene, CDR1 is SGHDT and CDR2 is YYEEEE. CDR3 length: 14 amino acids. CDR3 loop: CASSDPWTDYEQYF. The CDR3, as DNA: TGTGCCAGCAGCGACCCCTGGACAGATTACGAGCAGTACTTC.

The rearrangement joins TRBV6-5 to TRBJ1-6; D not resolved. Trimming shortened V by 2 bases and J by 7 bases, and 9 bases separated the two germline ends. The germline gives CDR1 MNHEY, CDR2 SVGAGI. The CDR3 has 14 amino acids. CDR3 nucleotides: TGTGCCAGCAGTTACCAGACGGGGAATTCACCCCTCCACTTT. Its translation is CASSYQTGNSPLHF.

The chain uses TRBV5-4 and TRBJ2-7, with TRBD2 matching over 7 bases. CDR1 and CDR2 (germline): SGHNT, YYREEE (reference sequence). J was trimmed by 6 bases and V by 7 bases; bases with no gene match: 10. There are 13 residues in the CDR3. In DNA, the CDR3 is TGTGCCAGCCACGGACTAGAAGTCGGCGAGCAGTACTTC. Amino acid sequence: CASHGLEVGEQYF.

This clone was observed once. The chain combines TRBV4-3 with TRBJ2-5, with D uncertain. The V end was cut by 0 bases, the J end by 7 bases, with 9 bases between. Germline lookup yields CDR1 LGHNA and CDR2 YSLEER. The CDR3 contains 13 residues. Here the CDR3 reads CASSQDHSGTQYF. The CDR3, as DNA: TGCGCCAGCAGCCAAGATCATTCAGGGACCCAGTACTTC.

V gene TRBV27 combines with J gene TRBJ2-3; 14 bases map to TRBD2. V trimming: 6 bases; J trimming: 2 bases; junction bases outside the gene matches: 7. The germline V gene encodes CDR1 MNHEY and CDR2 SMNVEV (reference sequence). The CDR3 consists of 17 residues. The CDR3 region is CASRRLAGGPSTDTQYF. In DNA, the CDR3 is TGTGCCAGCAGAAGACTAGCGGGAGGGCCCTCCACAGATACGCAGTATTTT.

This clone was counted only a few times. Here the CDR3 reads CASSYQGITGELFF. The CDR3 DNA follows: TGTGCCAGCAGTTACCAGGGGATAACCGGGGAGCTGTTTTTT. The rearrangement links TRBV6-5 to TRBJ2-2; perhaps TRBD1 as D (6 bases). CDR3 length: 14 amino acids. CDR1 is MNHEY and CDR2 is SVGAGI in the germline V gene. The ends were cut back, 2 bases at V and 5 bases at J, with 9 bases in the middle.

The V call is TRBV5-1, the J call TRBJ2-5, with TRBD2 matching over 8 bases. The CDR3 loop spans 13 amino acids. V lost 2 bases to trimming and J lost 3 bases; unmatched junction nucleotides: 0. Germline V gene data show CDR1 as SGHRS and CDR2 as YFSETQ. The CDR3 loop reads CASSFGGEETQYF. The CDR3 bases are TGCGCCAGCAGCTTCGGGGGGGAAGAGACCCAGTACTTC.

The chain uses TRBV6-6 and TRBJ2-1, with D possibly being TRBD2 (5 bases). The germline CDR1 and CDR2 sequences are MNHNY and SVGAGI (reference sequence). CDR3 length: 15 residues. The V and J ends lost 6 bases and 7 bases respectively, with 19 bases between them. This CDR3 reads CASRTTREGGNEQFF. Written as DNA, the CDR3 is TGTGCCAGCAGGACCACTAGAGAGGGTGGAAATGAGCAGTTCTTC.

The V gene is TRBV27, the J gene TRBJ2-2, with 8 bases fitting TRBD2. The CDR3 totals 17 residues. After removal of 3 bases from V and 4 bases from J, the junction contained 10 bases not matched to a gene. Germline loops: CDR1 MNHEY, CDR2 SMNVEV (reference sequence). This CDR3 is CASSFGAGDPGTGELFF. CDR3 sequence (DNA): TGTGCCAGCAGTTTTGGAGCGGGAGATCCCGGCACCGGGGAGCTGTTTTTT.

V usage is TRBV2 and J usage is TRBJ2-1, with D perhaps TRBD1 (6 bases). CDR1 and CDR2 (germline): SNHLY, FYNNEI. The CDR3 runs to 13 residues. Trimming left V 6 bases short and J 7 bases short, with 13 bases between. The CDR3 DNA reads TGTGCCAGCAGCGCCTACAGGGTAAATGAGCAGTTCTTC. It is translated as CASSAYRVNEQFF.

The rearrangement uses TRBV5-1 and TRBJ1-3; maybe TRBD1 (5 bases). V shed 1 base and J shed 4 bases, with 15 bases lying between them. The CDR3 sequence is 16 residues long. The germline gives CDR1 SGHRS, CDR2 YFSETQ. CDR3 loop: CASSLPLTDRGNTIYF. The CDR3 DNA sequence: TGCGCCAGCAGCTTGCCCCTGACAGACCGGGGAAACACCATATATTTT.